This T cell receptor (beta chain) was sequenced in a study of T-cell reconstitution after alpha-beta-depleted transplantation in children. Germline V lookup: CDR1 ENHRY, CDR2 SYGVKD. The CDR3 has 16 amino acids. V lost 1 base to trimming and J lost 1 base, with 12 bases between them. As it was prepared, the TCRbeta library received unique molecular identifiers. Via MiXCR, TCRdb re-called the PCR reads, giving one row per CDR3 protein. This table has roughly 350,000 distinct CDR3 sequences, about 16% appearing once. This clonotype was seen a few times. What it binds is unknown. Study outcomes and limitations: About two months after transplant, alpha-beta T cells reportedly came from several hundred expanded graft clones. Some patients' high day-60 TCRbeta diversity was attributed to recipient cells surviving conditioning.

The receptor's source is a male patient aged 2 to 10 who had a stem cell transplant for acute lymphoblastic leukemia, so the T cells may come from the graft donor. The chain is built from TRBV10-3 and TRBJ2-3; no reliable D call. The sample was PBMCs, mostly from graft donor cells, taken 360 days after TCRalphabeta/CD19-depleted stem cell transplant. DNA for the CDR3: TGTGCCATCAGTGAGTTAGGTTGGCCGCGCACAGATACGCAGTATTTT. Protein sequence: CAISELGWPRTDTQYF.